This is a list of T cell receptor beta chains from one sample in a study of blood T cell repertoires in COVID-19. Repertoires were generated with immunoSEQ multiplex PCR, while TCRdb's copy carries only in-frame clones and drops some. The sample holds approximately 110,000 clones; 84% are singletons and the top ten take around 8%. Input material: peripheral blood. These receptors all stem from a woman in her forties with acute or convalescent COVID-19. Each CDR3 is given with its conserved first and last residue. The D gene is left open where the match is weak. Part of the rows lack a size; the others show once, few, many or a class for expanded clones.

clone_size,v_call,j_call,d_call,cdr3_length,cdr3_nt,cdr3_aa
once,TRBV7-6,TRBJ1-1,NA,14,TGTGCCAGCAGCACCCAGGGTATGCCCACTGAAGCTTTCTTT,CASSTQGMPTEAFF
once,TRBV24-1,TRBJ2-2,TRBD2,17,TGTGCCACCAGTGATTCGGAGCGGGGGCCAAACACCGGGGAGCTGTTTTTT,CATSDSERGPNTGELFF
NA,TRBV14,TRBJ2-7,TRBD2,17,TGTGCCAGCAGCCAAGTAGGGGCCCGGGGGGGCCTCGGCGAGCAGTACTTC,CASSQVGARGGLGEQYF
NA,TRBV4-2,TRBJ2-1,TRBD2,15,TGTGCCAGCAGCCAACCGGGGGGAGGAGCGGGGTATCAGTTCTTC,CASSQPGGGAGYQFF
NA,TRBV12-3/TRBV12-4,TRBJ1-1,NA,13,TGTGCCAGCAGCCCACGGGAGAACACTGAAGCTTTCTTT,CASSPRENTEAFF
few,TRBV6-6,TRBJ2-7,NA,14,TGTGCCAGCATGAGAGGGGGATCTACCTACGAGCAGTACTTC,CASMRGGSTYEQYF
NA,TRBV9,TRBJ1-1,NA,13,TGTGCCAGCAGCCCAGGTCAGGACACTGAAGCTTTCTTT,CASSPGQDTEAFF
NA,TRBV18,TRBJ1-1,NA,15,TGTGCCAGCTCACCATCCAGGACAGCGAACACTGAAGCTTTCTTT,CASSPSRTANTEAFF
NA,TRBV12-5,TRBJ2-5,NA,16,TGTGCTAGTGGTTTGGTGGGCAGTCTTGGGGAGAAGACCCAGTACTTC,CASGLVGSLGEKTQYF
NA,TRBV9,TRBJ2-3,TRBD2,15,TGTGCCAGCAGCGTAGAGCGGGGTGGGGCAGATACGCAGTATTTT,CASSVERGGADTQYF
NA,TRBV6-5,TRBJ2-7,NA,14,TGTGCCAGCAACCCAGGTTTAAGGGGCTACGAGCAGTACTTC,CASNPGLRGYEQYF